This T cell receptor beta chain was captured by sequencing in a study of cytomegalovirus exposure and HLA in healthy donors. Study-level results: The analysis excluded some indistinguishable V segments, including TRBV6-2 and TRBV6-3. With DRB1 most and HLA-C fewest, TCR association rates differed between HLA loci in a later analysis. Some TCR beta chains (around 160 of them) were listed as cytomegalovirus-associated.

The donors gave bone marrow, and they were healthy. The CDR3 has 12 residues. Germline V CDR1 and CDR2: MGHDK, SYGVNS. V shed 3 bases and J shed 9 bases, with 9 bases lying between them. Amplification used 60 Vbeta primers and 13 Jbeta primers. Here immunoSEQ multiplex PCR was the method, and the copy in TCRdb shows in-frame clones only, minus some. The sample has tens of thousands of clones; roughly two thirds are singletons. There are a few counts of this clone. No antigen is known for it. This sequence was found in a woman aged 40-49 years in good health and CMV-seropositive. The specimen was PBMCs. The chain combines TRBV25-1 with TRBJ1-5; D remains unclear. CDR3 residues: CASSERLGPQHF. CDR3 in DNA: TGTGCCAGCAGTGAGCGGTTGGGGCCCCAGCATTTT.